The 20 T cell receptor beta chains listed next were all sequenced from one sample in a study of T cell responses to AZD1222 COVID-19 vaccine. The data were produced by immunoSEQ multiplex PCR, yet TCRdb's version contains in-frame clones alone and is incomplete. The data show roughly 150,000 clones, around 91% seen once. The material was peripheral blood, obtained on day 0 of AZD1222 vaccination. The receptor set was obtained from an adult in good health.

The chain recombines TRBV6-1 with TRBJ2-1; 9 bases map to TRBD2. The CDR3 consists of 13 residues. Germline V lookup: CDR1 MNHNS, CDR2 SASEGT. The J segment lost 9 bases and the V segment lost 9 bases, leaving 9 bases of the junction unmatched. Here the CDR3 reads CASTGLAVGEQFF. The CDR3 coding sequence is TGTGCCAGTACGGGACTAGCAGTGGGTGAGCAGTTCTTC.

This chain joins TRBV27 and TRBJ2-3; a weak D match, TRBD1 (5 bases). The V gene lost 0 bases and the J gene lost 4 bases, with 17 bases spanning the gap. Germline values: CDR1 MNHEY, CDR2 SMNVEV (reference sequence). This CDR3 region has 17 residues. The CDR3, as DNA: TGTGCCAGCAGTTTATCCAGAAGGCAGGGTTACGCAGATACGCAGTATTTT. As protein: CASSLSRRQGYADTQYF.

The gene calls are TRBV4-2 and TRBJ1-6; D gene uncertain. The ends were cut back, 2 bases at V and 6 bases at J, with 14 bases in the middle. Germline V gives CDR1 LGHNA, CDR2 YNFKEQ. This CDR3 has 16 residues. The CDR3 region is CASSQSTRSRNSPLHF. Here the CDR3 DNA reads TGTGCCAGCAGCCAATCGACCCGATCCCGTAATTCACCCCTCCACTTT.

The chain recombines TRBV2 with TRBJ2-5; D not resolved. V lost 2 bases to trimming and J lost 5 bases, with 15 bases between them. The CDR3 has 15 amino acids. CDR1 is SNHLY and CDR2 is FYNNEI in the germline V gene. The DNA for the CDR3 is TGTGCCAGCAGTGAACCAACTGGGGTTAGGGAGACCCAGTACTTC. This codes for CASSEPTGVRETQYF.

V usage is TRBV7-9 and J usage is TRBJ1-2, with D possibly being TRBD1 (5 bases). The germline gives CDR1 SEHNR, CDR2 FQNEAQ (reference sequence). V lost 4 bases, J lost 5 bases, and 20 bases lay in between. The CDR3 extends over 16 amino acids. This chain's CDR3 is CASSSRRGPREYGYTF. The CDR3 bases are TGTGCCAGCAGCTCCCGCCGGGGCCCTCGGGAATATGGCTACACCTTC.

The chain joins TRBV4-2 to TRBJ2-7; D could derive from TRBD1 or TRBD2 (5 bases each). Trimming left V 0 bases short and J 0 bases short, with 18 bases between. Germline V lookup: CDR1 LGHNA, CDR2 YNFKEQ. This CDR3 has 18 residues. CDR3 region: CASSQDRGATHPSYEQYF. The CDR3 region has the DNA TGTGCCAGCAGCCAAGATCGAGGGGCTACTCATCCCTCCTACGAGCAGTACTTC.

This clone occurred a few times. V is TRBV2 and J is TRBJ2-2; 7 bases fit TRBD1. This CDR3 has 13 residues. V was pared by 4 bases and J by 4 bases, with 0 bases of the junction left unmatched. The germline V gene encodes CDR1 SNHLY and CDR2 FYNNEI. The CDR3, as DNA: TGTGCCAGCAGTGCAGGGGGCACCGGGGAGCTGTTTTTT. Translated, it gives CASSAGGTGELFF.

This clone was seen only a few times. This sequence joins TRBV12-5 and TRBJ1-2; D remains ambiguous. V lost 3 bases and J lost 4, with 9 bases in between. The CDR3 totals 13 residues. In germline, CDR1 is LGHNT, CDR2 FRNRAP. CDR3 in DNA: TGTGCTAGTGGTTTTTTTTCTATCTATGGCTACACCTTC. Residues: CASGFFSIYGYTF.

The CDR3 DNA reads TGTGCCAGCAGCCAAGATCCCCGGGACAGAACTTATAGCAATCAGCCCCAGCATTTT. Translating it yields CASSQDPRDRTYSNQPQHF. The chain has TRBV4-2 and TRBJ1-5, with 7 positions matching TRBD1. The CDR3 is made up of 19 amino acids. The V segment lost 0 bases and the J segment 0 bases; nucleotides outside the gene matches: 11. Germline assignment: CDR1 LGHNA and CDR2 YNFKEQ.

The chain is built from TRBV30 and TRBJ1-6; D may be TRBD1 (5 bases). V was clipped by 4 bases and J by 7 bases, with 14 bases between them. CDR3 size: 14 residues. Germline V gene lookup returns CDR1 GTSNPN and CDR2 SVGIG (reference sequence). As DNA, the CDR3 is TGTGCCTGGAATGCGAGGGGACGGAATTCACCCCTCCACTTT. It is translated as CAWNARGRNSPLHF.

A single count supports this clone. The V and J genes are TRBV11-2 and TRBJ2-7, with unresolved D. There are 15 residues in the CDR3. V was clipped by 3 bases and J by 0 bases, with 12 bases between them. Germline CDR1 is SGHAT and CDR2 is FQNNGV. The chain's CDR3 is CASSFVGILSYEQYF. The CDR3 bases are TGTGCCAGCAGCTTTGTGGGGATACTCTCCTACGAGCAGTACTTC.

This clone was counted only a few times. The rearrangement uses TRBV2 and TRBJ1-5; possible D gene TRBD1, 5 bases. This CDR3 has 16 residues. V was clipped by 8 bases and J by 2 bases, with 19 bases between them. Germline V gene lookup returns CDR1 SNHLY and CDR2 FYNNEI. The CDR3 region is CASATESTMGNQPQHF. In DNA, the CDR3 is TGTGCCAGCGCGACAGAAAGTACTATGGGCAATCAGCCCCAGCATTTT.

The sample holds a few counts of this clone. The chain couples TRBV7-9 to TRBJ2-7; the D gene is possibly TRBD1 (6 bases). CDR1 SEHNR and CDR2 FQNEAQ come from the germline V gene (reference sequence). V lost 2 bases, J lost 6 bases, and 14 bases lay in between. The length of the CDR3 is 14 residues. CDR3 sequence: CASSLTGTLSEQYF. CDR3 bases: TGTGCCAGCAGCTTAACAGGGACACTAAGCGAGCAGTACTTC.

This rearrangement joins TRBV27 to TRBJ2-1; 10 bases align to TRBD2. CDR1 MNHEY and CDR2 SMNVEV come from the germline V gene (reference sequence). J gave up 3 bases and V 3 bases, and 2 bases lay outside the gene matches. The CDR3 is 15 residues long. The CDR3 bases are TGTGCCAGCAGTTTTAGCGGGAGGTTCTACAATGAGCAGTTCTTC. Amino acid sequence: CASSFSGRFYNEQFF.

CDR3: CASSYTTGAIEKLFF. Here the CDR3 DNA reads TGTGCCAGCAGTTACACGACAGGGGCAATCGAAAAACTGTTTTTT. The chain recombines TRBV6-5 with TRBJ1-4; 8 nucleotides agree with TRBD1. V lost 2 bases, J lost 8 bases, and 7 bases stayed unmatched. The CDR3 extends over 15 amino acids. Per germline, CDR1 MNHEY and CDR2 SVGAGI.

This clone has just one count. V and J are TRBV27 and TRBJ1-1; TRBD1 might be the D (5 bases). Deletions cut 7 bases from V and 0 bases from J, with 12 bases between. CDR1 is MNHEY, CDR2 SMNVEV, per germline (reference sequence). The CDR3 runs 14 residues. Written as DNA, the CDR3 is TGTGCCAGCACTACAGGAGGGTTGAACACTGAAGCTTTCTTT. Protein sequence: CASTTGGLNTEAFF.

This chain links TRBV9 with TRBJ1-1; 9 nucleotides align to TRBD1. With V trimmed by 0 bases and J by 1 base, 4 bases remained unmatched. CDR1 SGDLS and CDR2 YYNGEE come from the germline V gene. This CDR3 is 16 amino acids long. Here the CDR3 reads CASSVGTGAKNTEAFF. DNA of the CDR3: TGTGCCAGCAGCGTAGGGACAGGGGCCAAGAACACTGAAGCTTTCTTT.

The chain recombines TRBV19 with TRBJ1-5; no definite D call. V was pared by 9 bases and J by 4 bases, with 16 bases between. CDR1 LNHDA and CDR2 SQIVND come from the germline V gene (reference sequence). CDR3 size: 14 residues. CDR3 residues: CASRRVPYNQPQHF. In DNA, the CDR3 is TGTGCCAGCCGACGGGTCCCCTATAATCAGCCCCAGCATTTT.

The chain recombines TRBV11-2 with TRBJ2-3; the D gene could be TRBD1 or TRBD2 (6 bases each). V was shortened by 4 bases and J by 4 bases, with 15 bases between the two germline ends. The CDR3 extends over 15 amino acids. Germline V lookup: CDR1 SGHAT, CDR2 FQNNGV. CDR3 sequence: CASSSYRGRADTQYF. The DNA for the CDR3 is TGTGCCAGCAGCTCCTACCGGGGGCGGGCAGATACGCAGTATTTT.

This clone was seen just once. V gene TRBV5-6 combines with J gene TRBJ1-2; 7 nucleotides agree with TRBD1. Germline V lookup: CDR1 SGHDT, CDR2 YYEEEE. This CDR3 is built from 12 residues. V trimming: 1 base; J trimming: 10 bases; junction bases outside the gene matches: 4. The CDR3 sequence: CASSLIQGSYTF. CDR3 DNA sequence: TGTGCCAGCAGCTTGATACAGGGGTCCTACACCTTC.